This TCR beta chain emerged from a study of blood T cells in healthy people across ages. Primers used in a second PCR of roughly 6 to 11 cycles were a sample-barcoded 5' primer and a J-beta primer mix. TCRdb reprocessed the 5' RACE reads with MiXCR, giving one entry per CDR3 protein. The table records around 1,000,000 distinct CDR3 sequences, approximately 26% of them present only once. This clonotype was counted between two and nine times. Germline CDR1 is MNHEY and CDR2 is SVGAGI. V was shortened by 2 bases and J by 8 bases, with 9 bases between the two germline ends. The CDR3 length is 12 residues. The sample also formed part of further work on T cells of mothers and their children. That study adds: The second PCR's M1S primer added sample barcodes and 2-4 random nucleotides.

The sequenced sample was blood. This clonotype originated in a girl aged 2 to 9 in good health. The chain employs TRBV6-5 and TRBJ1-2; D gene unclear. In DNA form, the CDR3 reads TGTGCCAGCAGTTACGAAGGGAACGGCTACACCTTC. Translating gives CASSYEGNGYTF.